Shown below are 20 T cell receptor beta chains from a single sample sequenced in a study of blood T cell repertoires in COVID-19. Sequencing used immunoSEQ multiplex PCR; TCRdb keeps in-frame clones, though not all of them. The data hold about 320,000 clones, with around 86% observed a single time. Sequenced input: PBMCs or T cells enriched from blood (not recorded which). These receptors originate from a woman between 18 and 29 years old who had recovered from COVID-19.

The chain links TRBV5-4 to TRBJ2-5; no clear D. Per germline, CDR1 SGHNT and CDR2 YYREEE (reference sequence). The CDR3 totals 13 residues. V shed 2 bases and J shed 5 bases, with 10 bases lying between them. CDR3 protein: CASSFDMGETQYF. In DNA, the CDR3 is TGTGCCAGCAGCTTTGACATGGGCGAGACCCAGTACTTC.

The chain couples TRBV12-3 or TRBV12-4 to TRBJ1-1; no firm D call. The CDR3 has 12 residues. Trimming took off 5 bases at V and 7 bases at J, with 11 bases between the two ends. CDR3 in amino acids: CASSIRRFEAFF. The CDR3 DNA reads TGTGCCAGCAGTATCAGGCGATTTGAAGCTTTCTTT.

The chain uses TRBV5-6 and TRBJ2-7; 7 bases match TRBD1. This CDR3 spans 12 amino acids. J lost 2 bases, V lost 5 bases, and 1 base had no gene match. Germline-derived CDR1 and CDR2 are SGHDT and YYEEEE. CDR3 in amino acids: CASRGQTYEQYF. The DNA for the CDR3 is TGTGCCAGCAGGGGACAGACCTACGAGCAGTACTTC.

The J gene is TRBJ1-4, the V gene TRBV3-1 (or the pseudogene TRBV3-2); no definite D call. The germline CDR1 and CDR2 sequences are LGHDT and YNNKEL (reference sequence). V was cut by 3 bases and J by 8 bases, with 13 bases left in between. This CDR3 spans 14 amino acids. This CDR3 reads CASSQERWREKLFF. The CDR3 DNA sequence: TGTGCCAGCAGCCAGGAGAGGTGGCGCGAAAAACTGTTTTTT.

V usage is TRBV28 and J usage is TRBJ2-7; D call uncertain. CDR3 length: 12 residues. Germline V gene sequence: CDR1 MDHEN, CDR2 SYDVKM. Trimming removed 2 bases at V and 2 bases at J, with 4 bases between. The CDR3 nucleotides are TGTGCCAGCAGTTTACTCGCCTACGAGCAGTACTTC. This codes for CASSLLAYEQYF. The full variable domain, rest sourced from reference TRBV28 and TRBJ2-7, is DVKVTQSSRYLVKRTGEKVFLECVQDMDHENMFWYRQDPGLGLRLIYFSYDVKMKEKGDIPEGYSVSREKKERFSLILESASTNQTSMYLCASSLLAYEQYFGPGTRLTVT.

The chain couples TRBV19 to TRBJ2-7; 9 bases are shared with TRBD2. Germline CDR1 LNHDA, CDR2 SQIVND (reference sequence). This CDR3 has 17 amino acids. V was pared by 4 bases and J by 1 base, with 11 bases of the junction left unmatched. In DNA form, the CDR3 reads TGTGCCAGTAGTAGTCTGAGGGCTAGCGGGGAATCCTACGAGCAGTACTTC. Its translation is CASSSLRASGESYEQYF.

The V gene is TRBV12-5, the J gene TRBJ2-7, with 9 bases fitting TRBD1. This CDR3 region has 14 residues. Per the germline V gene, CDR1 is LGHNT and CDR2 is FRNRAP. The J segment lost 5 bases and the V segment lost 0 bases, leaving 2 bases of the junction unmatched. Here the CDR3 reads CASGLVQGADEQYF. The CDR3, as DNA: TGTGCTAGTGGTTTGGTACAGGGGGCGGACGAGCAGTACTTC.

The rearrangement joins TRBV11-2 to TRBJ2-3, with D possibly TRBD1 on 5 matching bases. The CDR3 contains 11 residues. Trimming took off 3 bases at V and 9 bases at J, with 7 bases between the two ends. Germline CDR1 reads SGHAT; CDR2 reads FQNNGV. CDR3 sequence reads: CASSFKGTQYF. Written as DNA, the CDR3 is TGTGCCAGCAGCTTCAAGGGGACGCAGTATTTT.

The chain links TRBV7-3 to TRBJ2-3; 7 bases are shared with TRBD1. The ends lost 5 bases at V and 2 bases at J; junction bases unmatched: 4. Per germline, CDR1 SGHTA and CDR2 FQGTGA. This CDR3 is 14 amino acids long. The CDR3 is CASSPGQITDTQYF. CDR3 coding DNA: TGTGCCAGCAGCCCGGGACAGATCACAGATACGCAGTATTTT.

The chain recombines TRBV4-1 with TRBJ2-7; 7 nucleotides match TRBD1. V shed 1 base, J shed 4 bases, and the junction held 7 bases outside the gene matches. This CDR3 region has 15 residues. CDR1 is MGHRA, CDR2 YSYEKL, per germline. Here the CDR3 reads CASSQGEGQPYEQYF. CDR3 sequence (DNA): TGCGCCAGCAGCCAAGGAGAGGGACAGCCGTACGAGCAGTACTTC.

The count of this clone is one. V and J are TRBV11-3 and TRBJ2-2; D possibly corresponds to TRBD2 (5 bases). The CDR3 has 13 amino acids. V lost 4 bases and J 8 bases, leaving 11 bases between the germline ends. Germline CDR1 is SGHNT and CDR2 is YENEEA. The DNA for the CDR3 is TGTGCCAGCAGCTCCTTTTCGGGAGGGGAGCTGTTTTTT. It encodes CASSSFSGGELFF.

V and J are TRBV18 and TRBJ1-2; TRBD1 might be the D (6 bases). Germline CDR1 is KGHSH and CDR2 is LQKENI. This CDR3 has 13 amino acids. V dropped 6 bases and J dropped 6 bases, with 14 bases sitting between them. CDR3 nucleotide sequence: TGTGCCAGCTCTCCCCAACAGGGAGATGGCTACACCTTC. Encoded protein: CASSPQQGDGYTF.

V and J are TRBV5-4 and TRBJ2-1; 9 bases match TRBD2. V lost 6 bases to trimming and J lost 5 bases; unmatched junction nucleotides: 6. The CDR3 covers 14 residues. Germline V gene lookup returns CDR1 SGHNT and CDR2 YYREEE (reference sequence). The CDR3 loop is CASTSSGGHNEQFF. The CDR3 region has the DNA TGTGCCAGCACCAGTAGCGGGGGCCACAATGAGCAGTTCTTC.

V gene TRBV6-6 combines with J gene TRBJ2-7, with D possibly TRBD2 on 6 matching bases. Trimming left V 0 bases short and J 3 bases short, with 12 bases between. The CDR3 runs to 15 residues. The germline CDR1 and CDR2 sequences are MNHNY and SVGAGI (reference sequence). The CDR3, as DNA: TGTGCCAGCAGTTACTCGATCGCGGGATTCTACGAGCAGTACTTC. It yields the protein CASSYSIAGFYEQYF.

The chain employs TRBV5-1 and TRBJ2-1; 7 bases line up with TRBD1. Trimming cost V 2 bases and J 1 base; bases outside gene matches: 3. CDR1 and CDR2 from the germline V gene are SGHRS and YFSETQ. The CDR3 is made up of 15 amino acids. The CDR3 sequence is CASSLGGESYNEQFF. The DNA for the CDR3 is TGCGCCAGCAGCTTAGGGGGCGAATCCTACAATGAGCAGTTCTTC.

This sequence joins TRBV3-1 (or the pseudogene TRBV3-2) and TRBJ2-1, with 7 bases lining up with TRBD2. After removal of 0 bases from V and 2 bases from J, the junction contained 1 base not matched to a gene. Germline assignment: CDR1 LGHDT and CDR2 YNNKEL (reference sequence). There are 15 residues in the CDR3. The CDR3 loop is CASSQETSPYNEQFF. The CDR3 nucleotides are TGTGCCAGCAGCCAAGAGACTAGCCCCTACAATGAGCAGTTCTTC.

The J gene is TRBJ1-1, the V gene TRBV3-1 (or the pseudogene TRBV3-2); a possible D gene is TRBD1 (5 bases). Germline V gene lookup returns CDR1 LGHDT and CDR2 YNNKEL (reference sequence). This CDR3 contains 15 residues. The V and J ends lost 4 bases and 5 bases respectively, with 17 bases between them. The CDR3 coding sequence is TGTGCCAGCAGCCGAGATGGGGCCCCTGAGACTGAAGCTTTCTTT. This encodes CASSRDGAPETEAFF.

V is TRBV3-1 (or the pseudogene TRBV3-2) and J is TRBJ1-2; the match to TRBD1 covers 9 bases. The CDR3 covers 17 residues. Unmatched junction bases numbered 7, after V lost 0 bases and J lost 2 bases. Looked up from germline, CDR1 is LGHDT and CDR2 is YNNKEL (reference sequence). The CDR3 reads CASSQDLGQGYNYGYTF. CDR3 nucleotides: TGTGCCAGCAGCCAAGACCTGGGACAGGGATACAACTATGGCTACACCTTC.

This chain uses TRBV11-3 with TRBJ2-7; 9 nucleotides line up with TRBD1. V trimming: 5 bases; J trimming: 0 bases; junction bases outside the gene matches: 2. Germline V gene lookup returns CDR1 SGHNT and CDR2 YENEEA. The CDR3 is 14 residues long. Here the CDR3 DNA reads TGTGCCAGCAGCCCGGGACAGGGCTCCTACGAGCAGTACTTC. This sequence encodes CASSPGQGSYEQYF.

The rearrangement joins TRBV10-3 to TRBJ1-1; 7 bases map to TRBD1. CDR3 length: 15 residues. The V gene end was trimmed by 5 bases and the J gene end by 0 bases; junction bases not matched to a gene: 6. The V gene's germline CDR1 is ENHRY and CDR2 SYGVKD. The CDR3 DNA reads as TGTGCCATCAGTACCGGGACAGCCCTGAACACTGAAGCTTTCTTT. It encodes CAISTGTALNTEAFF.